Shown below are 32 T cell receptor beta chains from a single sample sequenced in a study of blood T cell repertoires in COVID-19. TCRdb's copy holds only in-frame clones and misses some; the assay was immunoSEQ multiplex PCR. The sample includes approximately 500,000 clones, approximately 91% of them seen just once. What was sequenced was peripheral blood. These receptors originate from a woman between 45 and 65 years old with COVID-19, enrolled during active disease.

The V and J genes are TRBV5-1 and TRBJ2-1; D is perhaps TRBD2 (5 bases). This CDR3 has 15 residues. The germline V gene has CDR1 SGHRS and CDR2 YFSETQ. The ends were cut back, 0 bases at V and 5 bases at J, with 12 bases in the middle. The CDR3 here is CASSLGLSTHNEQFF. The CDR3, as DNA: TGCGCCAGCAGCTTGGGACTATCAACCCACAATGAGCAGTTCTTC.

This chain joins TRBV28 and TRBJ2-1, with 7 bases that match TRBD1. The V and J ends lost 6 bases and 8 bases, in that order; junction bases with no gene match: 7. CDR1 is MDHEN, CDR2 SYDVKM, per germline. The CDR3 has 13 residues. CDR3 residues: CASRTGSGDEQFF. DNA of the CDR3: TGTGCCAGCAGGACAGGGTCCGGCGATGAGCAGTTCTTC.

The chain has TRBV5-5 and TRBJ2-7, with a tentative D call TRBD1 (5 bases). Trimming pared 5 bases from V and 2 bases from J, leaving 14 bases between. The CDR3 is made up of 14 amino acids. Germline V gene data show CDR1 as SGHKS and CDR2 as YYEKEE (reference sequence). In DNA form, the CDR3 reads TGTGCCAGCAGTCAAGTACAGGTCCCCTACGAGCAGTACTTC. Amino acids: CASSQVQVPYEQYF. Variable domain in full (rest from reference TRBV5-5 and TRBJ2-7): DAGVTQSPTHLIKTRGQQVTLRCSPISGHKSVSWYQQVLGQGPQFIFQYYEKEERGRGNFPDRFSARQFPNYSSELNVNALLLGDSALYLCASSQVQVPYEQYFGPGTRLTVT.

This rearrangement joins TRBV5-6 to TRBJ1-5, with 7 bases fitting TRBD1. Germline CDR1 is SGHDT and CDR2 is YYEEEE. CDR3 size: 15 residues. V shed 4 bases, J shed 3 bases, and the junction held 7 bases outside the gene matches. The CDR3, as DNA: TGTGCCAGCAGCCGCGACAGGGCCTCCAATCAGCCCCAGCATTTT. Protein product: CASSRDRASNQPQHF.

V is TRBV24-1 and J is TRBJ1-6, with D possibly matching TRBD1 (6 bases). V was pared by 5 bases and J by 7 bases, with 14 bases between. The CDR3 is 15 residues long. Germline assignment: CDR1 KGHDR and CDR2 SFDVKD. The CDR3 DNA reads as TGTGCCACCAGTGCCCGCGACAGGCAGAATTCACCCCTCCACTTT. Encoded protein: CATSARDRQNSPLHF.

The chain couples TRBV6-5 to TRBJ2-1, with 8 nucleotides matching TRBD2. The CDR3 consists of 13 residues. With V trimmed by 10 bases and J by 7 bases, 9 bases remained unmatched. Germline V gene sequence: CDR1 MNHEY, CDR2 SVGAGI. The CDR3, as DNA: TGTGCCACCCGAACGGGGGGGGGAAATGAGCAGTTCTTC. Translating it yields CATRTGGGNEQFF.

The gene calls are TRBV5-1 and TRBJ1-2; TRBD1 aligns across 7 bases. Trimming took 1 base from V and 2 from J; bases not matched to a gene: 5. The CDR3 runs to 15 residues. CDR1 and CDR2 (germline): SGHRS, YFSETQ. The CDR3 region is CASSLRQGQNYGYTF. DNA for the CDR3: TGCGCCAGCAGCTTGAGACAGGGTCAAAACTATGGCTACACCTTC.

The V and J genes are TRBV12-5 and TRBJ2-7; D not certain. Trimming removed 6 bases at V and 1 base at J, with 10 bases between. The CDR3 consists of 13 residues. Germline assignment: CDR1 LGHNT and CDR2 FRNRAP. CDR3 loop: CASGAGPSYEQYF. In nucleotides, the CDR3 is TGTGCTAGTGGCGCTGGGCCGTCCTACGAGCAGTACTTC. Using reference TRBV12-5 and TRBJ2-7 for the parts outside the CDR3, the full variable domain is DARVTQTPRHKVTEMGQEVTMRCQPILGHNTVFWYRQTMMQGLELLAYFRNRAPLDDSGMPKDRFSAEMPDATLATLKIQPSEPRDSAVYFCASGAGPSYEQYFGPGTRLTVT.

V and J are TRBV4-2 and TRBJ1-2; 7 positions agree with TRBD1. The J segment lost 6 bases and the V segment lost 1 base, leaving 11 bases of the junction unmatched. Germline CDR1 reads LGHNA; CDR2 reads YNFKEQ. The CDR3 spans 16 residues. The CDR3 here is CASSQVGGRRKDGYTF. CDR3 bases: TGTGCCAGCAGCCAAGTAGGGGGCAGGCGAAAAGATGGCTACACCTTC.

The rearrangement links TRBV2 to TRBJ1-5; D is unclear. There are 15 residues in the CDR3. Deletions cut 2 bases from V and 0 bases from J, with 8 bases between. The germline gives CDR1 SNHLY, CDR2 FYNNEI. The CDR3 region is CASSERTHSNQPQHF. CDR3 bases: TGTGCCAGCAGTGAAAGGACTCATAGCAATCAGCCCCAGCATTTT.

The chain couples TRBV19 to TRBJ2-2; the D is unclear. Germline-derived CDR1 and CDR2 are LNHDA and SQIVND (reference sequence). V was shortened by 7 bases and J by 2 bases, with 11 bases between the two germline ends. The CDR3 loop spans 14 amino acids. CDR3 DNA: TGTGCCAGTAATAGAAACAGAAACACCGGGGAGCTGTTTTTT. Amino acids: CASNRNRNTGELFF.

This clone was counted a few times. The gene calls are TRBV5-4 and TRBJ1-5; the D gene is possibly TRBD1 (5 bases). The germline V and J ends were trimmed by 4 bases and 5 bases, with 10 bases remaining between them. In germline, CDR1 is SGHNT, CDR2 YYREEE (reference sequence). This CDR3 comprises 13 residues. This CDR3 is CASSLQGDQPQHF. The CDR3, as DNA: TGTGCCAGCAGCCTCCAGGGTGATCAGCCCCAGCATTTT.

This chain joins TRBV3-1 (or the pseudogene TRBV3-2) and TRBJ1-2; D perhaps matches TRBD1 (5 bases). This CDR3 contains 14 residues. Germline lookup yields CDR1 LGHDT and CDR2 YNNKEL (reference sequence). Trimming took off 6 bases at V and 8 bases at J, with 19 bases between the two ends. The CDR3 bases are TGTGCCAGCAGGGGGACTCAAGGGCAAGGCGGCTACACCTTC. This codes for CASRGTQGQGGYTF.

This chain connects TRBV10-3 to TRBJ2-1; the match to TRBD2 covers 8 bases. This CDR3 region has 16 residues. Losses at the gene ends were 6 bases for V and 6 bases for J; bases not matched to a gene: 13. Germline lookup yields CDR1 ENHRY and CDR2 SYGVKD. The CDR3 protein is CAIRELGGGLLNEQFF. The CDR3 bases are TGTGCCATCAGGGAGCTCGGGGGGGGCCTCCTCAATGAGCAGTTCTTC.

The gene calls are TRBV7-9 and TRBJ1-3; 7 bases fit TRBD1. The CDR3 runs 16 residues. CDR1 SEHNR and CDR2 FQNEAQ come from the germline V gene (reference sequence). J gave up 0 bases and V 5 bases, and 7 bases lay outside the gene matches. The CDR3 DNA is TGTGCCAGCAGCACAAACAGGGGCAGCTCTGGAAACACCATATATTTT. This gives the protein CASSTNRGSSGNTIYF.

The chain recombines TRBV11-2 with TRBJ2-7; 8 nucleotides match TRBD1. Germline CDR1 and CDR2: SGHAT and FQNNGV. This CDR3 comprises 14 residues. The V segment lost 1 base and the J segment 4 bases; nucleotides outside the gene matches: 3. CDR3 region: CASSLAGGGYEQYF. CDR3 in DNA: TGTGCCAGCAGCTTAGCAGGGGGCGGATACGAGCAGTACTTC.

The chain is built from TRBV4-2 and TRBJ1-2, with 7 bases fitting TRBD1. Germline CDR1 is LGHNA and CDR2 is YNFKEQ. V shed 0 bases, J shed 3 bases, and the junction held 7 bases outside the gene matches. The CDR3 covers 16 residues. This CDR3 reads CASSQDGDRAYYGYTF. The CDR3 DNA reads TGTGCCAGCAGCCAAGATGGGGACAGAGCTTACTATGGCTACACCTTC.

The chain combines TRBV9 with TRBJ2-7; TRBD1 is a possible D gene (5 bases). Germline CDR1 and CDR2: SGDLS and YYNGEE. V was clipped by 4 bases and J by 4 bases, with 15 bases between them. This CDR3 is built from 14 residues. The CDR3 spells CASSQGVGIYEQYF. The CDR3, as DNA: TGTGCCAGCAGCCAAGGGGTAGGGATTTACGAGCAGTACTTC.

The gene calls are TRBV28 and TRBJ1-6, with D hard to call. Trimming removed 5 bases from V and 10 bases from J, with 18 bases in between. CDR1 and CDR2 from the germline V gene are MDHEN and SYDVKM. This CDR3 has 15 residues. Here the CDR3 DNA reads TGTGCCAGCAGTATACGAGGTGGCAGTAGCTCACCCCTCCACTTT. This gives the protein CASSIRGGSSSPLHF. The full variable domain, rest sourced from reference TRBV28 and TRBJ1-6, is DVKVTQSSRYLVKRTGEKVFLECVQDMDHENMFWYRQDPGLGLRLIYFSYDVKMKEKGDIPEGYSVSREKKERFSLILESASTNQTSMYLCASSIRGGSSSPLHFGNGTRLTVT.

The V call is TRBV6-6, the J call TRBJ1-1; TRBD1 aligns across 10 bases. The CDR3 loop spans 14 amino acids. The germline CDR1 and CDR2 sequences are MNHNY and SVGAGI (reference sequence). With 2 bases clipped from V and 3 bases from J, the junction kept 0 bases outside the gene matches. Written as DNA, the CDR3 is TGTGCCAGCAGTTACGGGACAGGGGACACTGAAGCTTTCTTT. Protein product: CASSYGTGDTEAFF.

A note on this clone: At the DNA level, this CDR3 is encoded by other sequences in the same sample as well. The V and J genes are TRBV28 and TRBJ2-7; 8 nucleotides agree with TRBD1. The CDR3 is 13 residues long. V gave up 6 bases and J gave up 6 bases; unmatched junction bases: 7. Germline lookup yields CDR1 MDHEN and CDR2 SYDVKM. For the CDR3, the DNA is TGTGCCAGCAGGGAGCAGGGGGCGGGCGAGCAGTACTTC. Translated, it gives CASREQGAGEQYF.

V gene TRBV2 combines with J gene TRBJ2-1; 7 bases agree with TRBD1. CDR1 SNHLY and CDR2 FYNNEI come from the germline V gene. This CDR3 has 13 residues. The ends lost 6 bases at V and 6 bases at J; junction bases unmatched: 5. As DNA, the CDR3 is TGTGCCAGCAGCTCTTGGACAGGCAATGAGCAGTTCTTC. Translation gives CASSSWTGNEQFF.

V is TRBV7-9 and J is TRBJ2-2; D is unresolved. The CDR3 covers 13 residues. V was trimmed by 2 bases and J by 4 bases, leaving 5 bases between them. From germline, CDR1 is SEHNR and CDR2 FQNEAQ (reference sequence). CDR3 residues: CASSLTVTGELFF. In DNA form, the CDR3 reads TGTGCCAGCAGCTTAACGGTCACCGGGGAGCTGTTTTTT.

This clone occurred a few times. The chain carries TRBV9 and TRBJ2-3, with 8 bases identical to TRBD2. The germline CDR1 and CDR2 sequences are SGDLS and YYNGEE. V shed 0 bases and J 4 bases; nucleotides not matched to a gene: 4. CDR3 length equals 15 residues. CDR3 in DNA: TGTGCCAGCAGCGTAGCTAGCGGGTTCCCAGATACGCAGTATTTT. This sequence encodes CASSVASGFPDTQYF.

The chain is built from TRBV7-9 and TRBJ1-1, with D possibly matching TRBD1 (5 bases). Trimming stripped 3 bases from V and 6 bases from J, with 14 bases between. CDR1 is SEHNR and CDR2 is FQNEAQ in the germline V gene (reference sequence). This CDR3 is 14 amino acids long. The CDR3 protein is CASSFPGKFSEAFF. In nucleotides, the CDR3 is TGTGCCAGCAGCTTTCCAGGGAAGTTCTCTGAAGCTTTCTTT.

The chain recombines TRBV5-1 with TRBJ1-3, with 7 bases aligning to TRBD1. V lost 0 bases to trimming and J lost 2 bases; unmatched junction nucleotides: 8. The CDR3 totals 17 residues. CDR1 SGHRS and CDR2 YFSETQ come from the germline V gene. This CDR3 reads CASSLEGGQVAGNTIYF. CDR3 DNA sequence: TGCGCCAGCAGCTTGGAGGGTGGACAGGTGGCTGGAAACACCATATATTTT.

This chain uses TRBV19 with TRBJ1-2, with 9 bases aligning to TRBD1. Germline V gene sequence: CDR1 LNHDA, CDR2 SQIVND (reference sequence). V dropped 4 bases and J dropped 5; count of bases not matched to a gene: 11. The CDR3 contains 16 residues. In DNA, the CDR3 is TGTGCCAGTAGTACTCCCCCCGGACAGGGGTCATATGGCTACACCTTC. The encoded protein is CASSTPPGQGSYGYTF.

The chain uses TRBV9 and TRBJ1-4; 7 bases fit TRBD1. V lost 5 bases and J lost 5; bases outside the gene matches: 12. The CDR3 has 16 residues. Germline V gene lookup returns CDR1 SGDLS and CDR2 YYNGEE. The CDR3 sequence is CASSGTASSLNEKLFF. Here the CDR3 DNA reads TGTGCCAGCAGTGGGACAGCCTCTTCGCTGAATGAAAAACTGTTTTTT.

The chain recombines TRBV4-1 with TRBJ2-2, with D possibly TRBD2 on 5 matching bases. Per the germline V gene, CDR1 is MGHRA and CDR2 is YSYEKL. The CDR3 is 16 amino acids. Between the trimmed V and J ends, which lost 4 bases and 6 bases, there was a span of 18 bases. DNA of the CDR3: TGCGCCAGCAGCCCTAAATCACTAGTCGCATCCGGGGAGCTGTTTTTT. Protein product: CASSPKSLVASGELFF.

Note on this clone: Sequence at one end of the junction differs from germline and may be a read error. J is TRBJ2-7 and V is TRBV5-1; 9 bases align to TRBD1. CDR3 length equals 12 residues. From germline, CDR1 is SGHRS and CDR2 YFSETQ. The CDR3: CASSTGQGPSSF. The CDR3 region has the DNA TGCGCCAGCAGCACCGGACAGGGGCCTAGTTCCTTC.

The chain joins TRBV10-1 to TRBJ1-5, with a weak D call TRBD1 (5 bases). V gave up 5 bases and J gave up 8 bases, with 19 bases separating them. CDR1 WNHNN and CDR2 SYGVQD come from the germline V gene (reference sequence). The CDR3 is 15 residues long. In DNA, the CDR3 is TGCGCCAGCAGTCCGGGGGGGAGGGATGAGGAGCCCCAGCATTTT. This sequence encodes CASSPGGRDEEPQHF.

This clone was detected once. The chain carries TRBV5-6 and TRBJ1-1; tentative D call: TRBD1 (6 bases). V gave up 0 bases and J gave up 5 bases, with 8 bases separating them. This CDR3 is 13 amino acids long. Germline loops: CDR1 SGHDT, CDR2 YYEEEE. The CDR3 nucleotides are TGTGCCAGCAGCTTGGTCAGGGGAACTGAAGCTTTCTTT. This encodes CASSLVRGTEAFF.